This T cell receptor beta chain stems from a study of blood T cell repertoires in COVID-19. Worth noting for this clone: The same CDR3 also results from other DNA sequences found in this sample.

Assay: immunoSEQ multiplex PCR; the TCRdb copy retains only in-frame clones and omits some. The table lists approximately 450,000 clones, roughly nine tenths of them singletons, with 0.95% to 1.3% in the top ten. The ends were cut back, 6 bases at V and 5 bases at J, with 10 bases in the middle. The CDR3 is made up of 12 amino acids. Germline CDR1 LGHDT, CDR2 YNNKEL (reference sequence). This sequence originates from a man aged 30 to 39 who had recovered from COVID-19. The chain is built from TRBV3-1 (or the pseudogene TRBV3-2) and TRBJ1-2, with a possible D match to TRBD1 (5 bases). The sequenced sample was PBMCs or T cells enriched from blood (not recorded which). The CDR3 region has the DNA TGTGCCAGCAGTCAGGGAGGTTATGGCTACACCTTC. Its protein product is CASSQGGYGYTF.